This TCR beta chain was identified in a study of cytomegalovirus exposure and HLA in healthy donors. As for the study in general: The Caucasian-associated ancestry cluster held over 65% of roughly 400 genotyped donors.

Researchers ran the PCR with 60 Vbeta and 13 Jbeta primers. TCRdb's table, derived via immunoSEQ multiplex PCR, lists solely in-frame clones and lacks some. This table holds about 180,000 clones, 65% to 80% found once. Comment on this clone: Its antigen is not known.

General study points: Through in vitro validation, three CMV-associated chains were shown to be specific for CMV antigens. The Asian-associated ancestry cluster reportedly had fewer N-insertions than the roughly 670-donor mean in a later analysis. The study labeled about 160 TCR beta chains cytomegalovirus-associated.

Germline V gene sequence: CDR1 LNHDA, CDR2 SQIVND (reference sequence). The CDR3 covers 13 residues. V gave up 5 bases and J gave up 4 bases; unmatched junction bases: 4. Sequencing input: PBMCs. V is TRBV19 and J is TRBJ2-7; 8 bases match TRBD1. This TCR derives from a young woman in good health and CMV-seropositive. This chain's CDR3 is CASSPTGGYEQYF. The CDR3, as DNA: TGTGCCAGTAGTCCTACAGGGGGATACGAGCAGTACTTC.